These 15 T cell receptor beta chains were sequenced from one sample in a study of T cells in Graves' hyperthyroidism and ophthalmopathy. RNA transcripts were the template for amplifying TCR beta CDR3 regions. TCR CDR3 regions were first amplified by RT-PCR with HTBI primers. Each CDR3 protein is one row after TCRdb ran MiXCR on the multiplex PCR reads. The data show a few hundred thousand distinct CDR3 sequences, with around 13% seen just once and 5.3% held by the top ten. Input material: blood. Every receptor here comes from a woman aged 18-29 years with Graves' hyperthyroidism.

This clonotype was observed many times. The J gene is TRBJ1-5, the V gene TRBV20-1; 9 bases agree with TRBD1. Germline CDR1 DFQATT, CDR2 SNEGSKA (reference sequence). V was clipped by 6 bases and J by 1 base; unmatched bases: 4. This CDR3 comprises 14 residues. The DNA for the CDR3 is TGCAGTGCAAGGACAGGGGCCAGCAATCAGCCCCAGCATTTT. This gives the protein CSARTGASNQPQHF.

This clonotype has a count of ten or more. The gene calls are TRBV12-3 or TRBV12-4 and TRBJ2-1; no clear D. V was shortened by 6 bases and J by 0 bases, with 12 bases between the two germline ends. The CDR3 has 15 amino acids. The CDR3 loop reads CASSFGGSSYNEQFF. As DNA, the CDR3 is TGTGCCAGCAGCTTTGGCGGAAGCTCCTACAATGAGCAGTTCTTC.

This clonotype was seen many times. This chain links TRBV6-1 with TRBJ2-5; maybe TRBD2 (5 bases). From germline, CDR1 is MNHNS and CDR2 SASEGT. The CDR3 is 12 amino acids. Trimming left V 7 bases short and J 5 bases short, with 11 bases between. The CDR3 DNA sequence: TGTGCCAGCACGGAGGATAGGGAGACCCAGTACTTC. It yields the protein CASTEDRETQYF.

This clonotype was seen many times. The rearrangement uses TRBV7-9 and TRBJ2-7; D is unresolved. The germline V and J ends were trimmed by 1 base and 3 bases, with 10 bases remaining between them. This CDR3 is 14 amino acids long. CDR1 and CDR2 from the germline V gene are SEHNR and FQNEAQ (reference sequence). CDR3 in amino acids: CASSLDGGFYEQYF. The CDR3 DNA follows: TGTGCCAGCAGCTTAGATGGTGGGTTCTACGAGCAGTACTTC.

This clonotype has at least ten counts. CDR3 amino acids: CASSPPTRKRNNEQFF. The CDR3 nucleotides are TGTGCCAGCTCACCACCGACGAGGAAAAGGAACAATGAGCAGTTCTTC. The rearrangement uses TRBV18 and TRBJ2-1; D ambiguous. This CDR3 contains 16 residues. Looked up from germline, CDR1 is KGHSH and CDR2 is LQKENI. V gave up 0 bases and J gave up 5 bases, with 14 bases separating them.

This clonotype was recorded at least ten times. The rearrangement uses TRBV15 and TRBJ1-1; D uncertain. This CDR3 is 13 amino acids long. V dropped 2 bases and J dropped 3 bases, with 7 bases sitting between them. CDR1 LNHNV and CDR2 YYDKDF come from the germline V gene (reference sequence). The CDR3 loop is CATSRSLDTEAFF. The DNA of the CDR3 is TGTGCCACCAGCAGATCGTTGGACACTGAAGCTTTCTTT.

Ten or more counts support this clonotype. The chain uses TRBV20-1 and TRBJ2-3; D may be TRBD2 (6 bases). Trimming shortened V by 0 bases and J by 4 bases, and 17 bases separated the two germline ends. CDR3 length equals 16 residues. CDR1 and CDR2 (germline): DFQATT, SNEGSKA (reference sequence). CDR3 nucleotide sequence: TGCAGTGCTAGAGACTCCAGACGGGGAGGCGCAGATACGCAGTATTTT. It specifies CSARDSRRGGADTQYF.

This clonotype was observed at least ten times. The genes are TRBV5-1 and TRBJ2-1, with a weak D call TRBD2 (6 bases). Germline V gene data show CDR1 as SGHRS and CDR2 as YFSETQ. The CDR3 is 13 amino acids. V was pared by 0 bases and J by 9 bases, with 10 bases between. As DNA, the CDR3 is TGCGCCAGCAGCTTGGCCGGGCGGGGTGAGCAGTTCTTC. Protein sequence: CASSLAGRGEQFF.

This clonotype was seen repeatedly, ten times or more. The J gene is TRBJ2-7, the V gene TRBV11-2; 8 bases map to TRBD2. This CDR3 is built from 15 residues. Germline V gives CDR1 SGHAT, CDR2 FQNNGV. V lost 3 bases, J lost 3 bases, and 7 bases stayed unmatched. DNA of the CDR3: TGTGCCAGCAGCTTTTCTAGCGGGCCATACTACGAGCAGTACTTC. Its translation: CASSFSSGPYYEQYF.

This clonotype was found a few times. The CDR3 region has the DNA TGCGCCAGCAGTGAGGGACTGACCTCTGGAAACACCATATATTTT. Translated: CASSEGLTSGNTIYF. The chain carries TRBV10-1 and TRBJ1-3; no reliable D call. The V and J ends lost 2 bases and 0 bases respectively, with 8 bases between them. Germline-derived CDR1 and CDR2 are WNHNN and SYGVQD (reference sequence). This CDR3 contains 15 residues.

This clonotype was seen at least ten times. The chain joins TRBV4-1 to TRBJ1-5; D remains ambiguous. V was trimmed by 1 base and J by 2 bases, leaving 18 bases between them. CDR3 size: 18 residues. Germline-derived CDR1 and CDR2 are MGHRA and YSYEKL. CDR3 sequence: CASSQVDLGMVGNQPQHF. DNA of the CDR3: TGCGCCAGCAGCCAAGTTGATCTGGGAATGGTTGGCAATCAGCCCCAGCATTTT.

This clonotype was detected a few times. The gene calls are TRBV28 and TRBJ1-3; 9 bases agree with TRBD1. V shed 6 bases and J 4 bases; nucleotides not matched to a gene: 7. The germline V gene encodes CDR1 MDHEN and CDR2 SYDVKM. This CDR3 has 15 residues. CDR3 DNA: TGTGCCAGCAGACCGGGACAGGGTTGGGGAAACACCATATATTTT. Its protein product is CASRPGQGWGNTIYF.

There are many counts of this clonotype. The chain couples TRBV6-1 to TRBJ2-1; D is undetermined. The CDR3 sequence is 17 residues long. Germline-derived CDR1 and CDR2 are MNHNS and SASEGT. V lost 2 bases and J lost 4, with 18 bases in between. CDR3 loop: CASSETMGFKSYNEQFF. CDR3 DNA sequence: TGTGCCAGCAGTGAAACTATGGGGTTTAAATCATACAATGAGCAGTTCTTC.

The sample holds many counts of this clonotype. The V gene is TRBV27, the J gene TRBJ2-4; D uncertain. Deletions cut 2 bases from V and 7 bases from J, with 12 bases between. Germline loops: CDR1 MNHEY, CDR2 SMNVEV (reference sequence). The CDR3 spans 14 residues. CDR3 amino acids: CASSLNGDMNIQYF. DNA for the CDR3: TGTGCCAGCAGTTTAAATGGCGATATGAACATTCAGTACTTC.

This clonotype was observed a handful of times. The chain recombines TRBV2 with TRBJ2-7, with D perhaps TRBD1 (6 bases). Germline CDR1 is SNHLY and CDR2 is FYNNEI. The germline V and J ends were trimmed by 3 bases and 9 bases, with 9 bases remaining between them. This CDR3 is 11 amino acids long. CDR3 coding DNA: TGTGCCAGCAGTGATGAAGGGGGGCAGTACTTC. The encoded protein is CASSDEGGQYF.